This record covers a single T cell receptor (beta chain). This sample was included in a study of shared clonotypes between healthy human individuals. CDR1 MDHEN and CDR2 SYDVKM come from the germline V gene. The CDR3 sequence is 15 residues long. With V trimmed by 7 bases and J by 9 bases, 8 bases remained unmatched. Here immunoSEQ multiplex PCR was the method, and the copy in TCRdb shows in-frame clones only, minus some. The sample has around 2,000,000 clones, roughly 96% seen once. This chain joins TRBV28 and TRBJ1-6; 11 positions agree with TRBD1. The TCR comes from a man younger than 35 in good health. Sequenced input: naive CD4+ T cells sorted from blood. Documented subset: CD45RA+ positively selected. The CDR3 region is CASNIRTGGFSPLHF. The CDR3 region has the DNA TGTGCCAGCAATATCCGGACAGGGGGCTTTTCACCCCTCCACTTT.